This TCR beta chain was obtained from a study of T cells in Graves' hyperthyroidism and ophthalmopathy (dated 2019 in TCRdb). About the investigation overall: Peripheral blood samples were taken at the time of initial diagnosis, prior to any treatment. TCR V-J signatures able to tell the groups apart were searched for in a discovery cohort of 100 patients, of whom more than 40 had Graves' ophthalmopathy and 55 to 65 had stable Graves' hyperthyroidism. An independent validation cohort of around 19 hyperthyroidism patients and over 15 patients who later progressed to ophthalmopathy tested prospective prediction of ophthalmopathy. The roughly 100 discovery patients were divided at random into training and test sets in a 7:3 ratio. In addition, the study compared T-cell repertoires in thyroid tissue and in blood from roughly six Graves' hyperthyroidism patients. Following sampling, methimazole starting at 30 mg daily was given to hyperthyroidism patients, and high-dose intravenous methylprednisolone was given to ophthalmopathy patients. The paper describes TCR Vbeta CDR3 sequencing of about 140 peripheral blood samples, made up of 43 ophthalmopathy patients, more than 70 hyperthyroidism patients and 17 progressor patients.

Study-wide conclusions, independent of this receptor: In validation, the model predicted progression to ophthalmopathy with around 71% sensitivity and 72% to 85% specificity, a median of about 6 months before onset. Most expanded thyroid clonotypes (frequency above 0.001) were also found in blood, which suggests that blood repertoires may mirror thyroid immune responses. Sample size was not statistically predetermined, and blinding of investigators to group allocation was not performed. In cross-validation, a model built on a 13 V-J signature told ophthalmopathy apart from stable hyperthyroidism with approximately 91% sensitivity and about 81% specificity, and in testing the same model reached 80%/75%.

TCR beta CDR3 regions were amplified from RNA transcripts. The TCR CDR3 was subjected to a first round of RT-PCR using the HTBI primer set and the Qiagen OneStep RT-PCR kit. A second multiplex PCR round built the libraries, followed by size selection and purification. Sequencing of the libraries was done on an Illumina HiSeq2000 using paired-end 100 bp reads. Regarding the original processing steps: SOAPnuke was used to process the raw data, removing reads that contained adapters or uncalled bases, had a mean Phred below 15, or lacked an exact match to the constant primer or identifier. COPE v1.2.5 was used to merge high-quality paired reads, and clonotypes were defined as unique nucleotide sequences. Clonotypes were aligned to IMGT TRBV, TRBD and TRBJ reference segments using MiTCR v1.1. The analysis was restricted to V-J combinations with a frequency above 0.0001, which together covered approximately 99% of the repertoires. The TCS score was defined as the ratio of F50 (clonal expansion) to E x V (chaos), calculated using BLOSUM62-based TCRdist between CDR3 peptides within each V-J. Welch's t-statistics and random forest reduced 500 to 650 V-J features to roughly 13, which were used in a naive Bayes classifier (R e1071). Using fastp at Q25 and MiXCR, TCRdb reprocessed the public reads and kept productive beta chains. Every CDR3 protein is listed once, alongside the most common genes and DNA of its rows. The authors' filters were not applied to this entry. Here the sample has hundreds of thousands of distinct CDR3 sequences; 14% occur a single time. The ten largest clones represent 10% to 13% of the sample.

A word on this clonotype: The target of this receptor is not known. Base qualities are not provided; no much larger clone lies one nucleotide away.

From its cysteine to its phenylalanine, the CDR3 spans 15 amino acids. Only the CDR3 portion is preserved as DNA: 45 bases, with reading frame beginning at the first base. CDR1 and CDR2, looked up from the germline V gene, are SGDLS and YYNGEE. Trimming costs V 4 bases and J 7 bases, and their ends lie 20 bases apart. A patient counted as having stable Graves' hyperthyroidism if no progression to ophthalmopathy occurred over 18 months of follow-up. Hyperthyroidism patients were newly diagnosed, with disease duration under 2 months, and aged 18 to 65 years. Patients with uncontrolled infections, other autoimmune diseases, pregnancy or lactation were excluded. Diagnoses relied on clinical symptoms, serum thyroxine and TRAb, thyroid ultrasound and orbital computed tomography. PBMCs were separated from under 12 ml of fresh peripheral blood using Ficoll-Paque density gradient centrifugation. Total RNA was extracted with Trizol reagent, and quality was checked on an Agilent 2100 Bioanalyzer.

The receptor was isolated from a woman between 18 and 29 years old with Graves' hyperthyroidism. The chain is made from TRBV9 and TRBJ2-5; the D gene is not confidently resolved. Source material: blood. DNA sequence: TGTGCCAGCAGCACACACGAGTCGGGTTCGGGGACCCAGTACTTC. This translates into CASSTHESGSGTQYF.